This TCR beta chain was sequenced in a study of neurological immune-mediated disorders. The cDNA was produced through 5'RACE with 10-nucleotide random UMIs. TCRdb reprocessed the 5' RACE reads with MiXCR, giving one entry per CDR3 protein. The sample has about 59,000 distinct CDR3 sequences, roughly 12% seen once. This clonotype occurred many times. What it recognizes is unknown. The germline V gene encodes CDR1 SGHDN and CDR2 FVKESK. Trimming left V 0 bases short and J 5 bases short, with 15 bases between. The CDR3 sequence is 16 residues long. Study-wide results and caveats: None of the CDR3 amino acid sequences of expanded clones were shared across subjects, and this suggested private repertoires in all groups.

The specimen sequenced was PBMCs. This TCR was sampled from a woman aged 55-69 years with HTLV-1-associated myelopathy (HAM/TSP). The chain uses TRBV14 and TRBJ2-3, with D maybe TRBD2 (6 bases). CDR3 sequence: CASSQDLGAGRDTQYF. The CDR3 DNA is TGTGCCAGCAGCCAAGATCTAGGCGCGGGGAGAGATACGCAGTATTTT.